The 10 T cell receptor beta chains below all came from one sample that was sequenced in a study of T cell responses to AZD1222 COVID-19 vaccine. Clones were read by immunoSEQ multiplex PCR, and TCRdb kept only the in-frame ones, dropping some. The sample has 170,000 or so clones, 90% seen once. The source material was peripheral blood, sampled on day 0 of AZD1222 vaccination. These receptors all stem from an adult in good health.

The V and J genes are TRBV7-2 and TRBJ2-7; perhaps TRBD2 as D (7 bases). This CDR3 is built from 15 residues. The V and J ends lost 5 bases and 1 base respectively, with 15 bases between them. Germline values: CDR1 SGHTA, CDR2 FQGNSA. CDR3 sequence: CASSPGGLLSYEQYF. CDR3 sequence (DNA): TGTGCCAGCAGCCCCGGGGGGCTCCTTTCCTACGAGCAGTACTTC.

Comment on this clone: The identical CDR3 is also encoded by other nucleotide sequences in the sample. The V gene is TRBV11-2, the J gene TRBJ2-5; D remains ambiguous. With 3 bases removed from V and 4 bases from J, the gap between germline ends came to 3 bases. The length of the CDR3 is 11 residues. CDR1 is SGHAT and CDR2 is FQNNGV in the germline V gene. The CDR3 loop reads CASSFGETQYF. CDR3 nucleotide sequence: TGTGCCAGCAGCTTTGGAGAGACCCAGTACTTC.

The chain has TRBV30 and TRBJ1-1; D is unclear. Germline-derived CDR1 and CDR2 are GTSNPN and SVGIG (reference sequence). The CDR3 length is 14 residues. V was cut by 3 bases and J by 3 bases, with 14 bases left in between. CDR3 DNA: TGTGCCTGGAGACCGGGGAATTGGGACACTGAAGCTTTCTTT. This codes for CAWRPGNWDTEAFF.

The chain carries TRBV5-5 and TRBJ1-4; D may be TRBD1 (5 bases). Trimming pared 0 bases from V and 4 bases from J, leaving 13 bases between. The CDR3 extends over 16 amino acids. The germline V gene has CDR1 SGHKS and CDR2 YYEKEE (reference sequence). CDR3 in DNA: TGTGCCAGCAGCTTGGTACAGGCAGGGATTAATGAAAAACTGTTTTTT. This sequence encodes CASSLVQAGINEKLFF.

This clone was picked up one time. The chain carries TRBV4-2 and TRBJ2-5; 8 bases are a match to TRBD2. The CDR3 is 16 amino acids. V shed 1 base, J shed 1 base, and the junction held 5 bases outside the gene matches. Germline loops: CDR1 LGHNA, CDR2 YNFKEQ. The CDR3 region is CASSQGSGLVQETQYF. In nucleotides, the CDR3 is TGTGCCAGCAGCCAAGGATCGGGACTAGTCCAAGAGACCCAGTACTTC.

This rearrangement joins TRBV18 to TRBJ1-1, with 9 bases lining up with TRBD1. The CDR3 length is 16 residues. Germline-derived CDR1 and CDR2 are KGHSH and LQKENI. The V and J ends lost 4 bases and 5 bases, in that order; junction bases with no gene match: 11. Here the CDR3 reads CASSLSETGGWTEAFF. CDR3 bases: TGTGCCAGCTCACTCTCGGAAACAGGGGGCTGGACTGAAGCTTTCTTT. Based on the CDR3 plus reference TRBV18 and TRBJ1-1, the full variable domain is NAGVMQNPRHLVRRRGQEARLRCSPMKGHSHVYWYRQLPEEGLKFMVYLQKENIIDESGMPKERFSAEFPKEGPSILRIQQVVRGDSAAYFCASSLSETGGWTEAFFGQGTRLTVV.

The V gene is TRBV4-1, the J gene TRBJ1-1; tentatively, D is TRBD1 (6 bases). Germline lookup yields CDR1 MGHRA and CDR2 YSYEKL. CDR3 length: 14 residues. Deletions cut 3 bases from V and 5 bases from J, with 13 bases between. The CDR3 region has the DNA TGCGCCAGCAGCCAGAAAGGGGGGTGGACTGAAGCTTTCTTT. This encodes CASSQKGGWTEAFF.

V gene TRBV9 combines with J gene TRBJ2-2, with TRBD1 matching over 7 bases. This CDR3 contains 15 residues. Looked up from germline, CDR1 is SGDLS and CDR2 is YYNGEE. The trim removed 3 bases at V and 3 bases at J, leaving 5 bases unmatched. In nucleotides, the CDR3 is TGTGCCAGCAGCGGAGGACAGGAGGACACCGGGGAGCTGTTTTTT. Translated: CASSGGQEDTGELFF.

Here the CDR3 DNA reads TGTGCCAGTAACAGCCCCTACCTCCTTAACTATGGCTACACCTTC. Amino acids: CASNSPYLLNYGYTF. The chain joins TRBV19 to TRBJ1-2; unclear D gene. The V gene lost 7 bases and the J gene lost 1 base, with 16 bases spanning the gap. Germline values: CDR1 LNHDA, CDR2 SQIVND (reference sequence). The CDR3 has 15 amino acids.

The chain joins TRBV29-1 to TRBJ2-1, with a possible D match to TRBD1 (5 bases). The CDR3 is 12 residues long. The ends were cut back, 5 bases at V and 10 bases at J, with 15 bases in the middle. The germline V gene has CDR1 SQVTM and CDR2 ANQGSEA. As DNA, the CDR3 is TGCAGCGTTACACAGGCTGCAAAGGAGCAGTTCTTC. It encodes CSVTQAAKEQFF.